This TCR beta chain stems from a study of cytomegalovirus exposure and HLA in healthy donors. Findings and limits, study-wide: Specific recognition of CMV antigens was confirmed in vitro for a few chains (all CMV-associated).

Per germline, CDR1 SGHRS and CDR2 YFSETQ. The CDR3 runs 16 residues. Trimming left V 3 bases short and J 5 bases short, with 21 bases between. As to this clone: Its matching antigen is unknown.

Everyone who donated was a healthy bone marrow donor. Both 60 Vbeta primers and 13 Jbeta primers went into the PCR. Clones were read by immunoSEQ multiplex PCR, and TCRdb kept only the in-frame ones, dropping some. The profile shows around 92,000 clones, approximately 75% of them singletons. The V call is TRBV5-1, the J call TRBJ2-7; D is perhaps TRBD2 (6 bases). The TCR was taken from a female donor in good health and CMV-seropositive. Sequenced: PBMCs. As DNA, the CDR3 is TGCGCCAGCAGCTCTAACGAACTAGCCCCCGGGAACGAGCAGTACTTC. It codes for CASSSNELAPGNEQYF.